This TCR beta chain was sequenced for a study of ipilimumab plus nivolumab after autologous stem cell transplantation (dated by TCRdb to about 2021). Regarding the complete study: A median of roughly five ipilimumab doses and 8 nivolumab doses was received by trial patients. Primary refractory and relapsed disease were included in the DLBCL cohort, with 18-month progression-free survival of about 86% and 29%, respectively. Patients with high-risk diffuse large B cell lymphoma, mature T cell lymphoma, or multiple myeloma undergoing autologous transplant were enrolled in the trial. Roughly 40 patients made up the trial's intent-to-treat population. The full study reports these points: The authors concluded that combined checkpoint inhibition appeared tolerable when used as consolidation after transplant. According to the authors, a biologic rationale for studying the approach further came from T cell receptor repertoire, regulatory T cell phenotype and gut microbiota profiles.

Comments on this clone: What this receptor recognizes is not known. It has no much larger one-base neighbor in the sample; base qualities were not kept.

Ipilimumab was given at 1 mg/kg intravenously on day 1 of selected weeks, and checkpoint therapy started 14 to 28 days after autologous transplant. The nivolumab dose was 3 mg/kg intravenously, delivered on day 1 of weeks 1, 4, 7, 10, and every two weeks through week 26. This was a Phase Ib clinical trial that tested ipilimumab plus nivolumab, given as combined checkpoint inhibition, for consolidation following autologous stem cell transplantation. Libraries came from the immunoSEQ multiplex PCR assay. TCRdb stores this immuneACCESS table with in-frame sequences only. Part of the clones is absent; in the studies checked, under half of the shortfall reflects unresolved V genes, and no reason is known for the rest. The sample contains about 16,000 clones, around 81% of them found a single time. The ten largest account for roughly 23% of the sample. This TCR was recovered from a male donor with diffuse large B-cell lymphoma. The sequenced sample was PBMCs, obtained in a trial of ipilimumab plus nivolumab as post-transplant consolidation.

The CDR3 region has the sequence CASSLSAPGVLGETQYF. The bases read TGTGCCAGCAGCTTATCCGCGCCCGGAGTCCTAGGGGAGACCCAGTACTTC. The V gene is TRBV7-8 and the J gene is TRBJ2-5, with no reliable assignment of the D segment. Relative to germline, V is 2 bases shorter and J is 5 bases shorter, with 21 bases between their ends. The germline V gene gives CDR1 as SGHVS and CDR2 as FQNEAQ. Its CDR3 holds 17 amino acids, cysteine through phenylalanine. The kept DNA is CDR3 alone, 51 bases in frame from the first base.